Shown below are 3 T cell receptor beta chains from a single sample sequenced in a study of CXCR3-negative and CXCR3-positive naive CD8 T cells. Libraries were UMI-labeled 5' RACE TRB cDNA. TCRdb derives one entry per CDR3 protein from the 5' RACE reads, leaving out DNA. The record lists tens of thousands of distinct CDR3 sequences, of which the ten most abundant hold 10%. The specimen was memory CD8+ T cells from blood. The receptors shown here come from a human donor in good health. Some clones in this sample may be carry-over from other donors' samples.

The rearrangement links TRBV7-8 to TRBJ2-3; the TRBD1 assignment by TCRdb is unverifiable without DNA. Germline V gene sequence: CDR1 SGHVS, CDR2 FQNEAQ. This CDR3 is built from 13 residues. This CDR3 is CASSTSWGDTQYF.

The genes are TRBV28 and TRBJ2-7. The CDR3 loop spans 15 amino acids. Germline assignment: CDR1 MDHEN and CDR2 SYDVKM. CDR3 sequence: CASSFGWGDSYEQYF.

The J gene is TRBJ2-1, the V gene TRBV3-1; no DNA is available, so the TRBD1 call from TCRdb remains unchecked. This CDR3 region has 16 residues. CDR1 LGHDT and CDR2 YNNKEL come from the germline V gene (reference sequence). CDR3: CASRPFRDSFYNEQFF.